By proportion, the clone carrying this T cell receptor beta chain is medium-sized. Its target is not known. These data originate in a study of vaccination and CD4 T cells after COVID-19. Broader study findings: Convalescent patients' median share of reactive clones seen only post-vaccination was around 84%.

The CDR3 is made up of 14 amino acids. The ends were cut back, 2 bases at V and 2 bases at J, with 10 bases in the middle. The germline CDR1 and CDR2 sequences are GTSNPN and SVGIG (reference sequence). Treatment described: approximately nine-day PBMC culture with coronavirus spike peptide pools or control peptides (ViraFEST assay). After expanding antigen-specific T cells with peptide pools, ViraFEST sequenced their TCRs. Positive PCR dates covered March to December 2020, before US Alpha, Beta and Delta variants. Once cultured around 10 days, CD4+ T cells underwent isolation by negative selection. Sequencing of cultured CD4+ T cell DNA used the Oncomine TCR Beta short-read assay. TCRdb fed the PCR reads into MiXCR, producing one record per CDR3 protein. The sample has about 15,000 distinct CDR3 sequences, less than 30% seen once; the top ten hold less than 25%.

The chain links TRBV30 to TRBJ1-5, with no clear D. The sequenced material came from cultured CD4+ T cells from blood. This receptor was identified in a human donor with COVID-19. CDR3 nucleotide sequence: TGTGCCTGGAGTAGTCTTGATGGCAATCAGCCCCAGCATTTT. It codes for CAWSSLDGNQPQHF.